These 16 T cell receptor beta chains share one sample of origin, sequenced in a study of blood T cell repertoires in COVID-19. Generated by immunoSEQ multiplex PCR, the TCRdb table keeps only in-frame clones and is missing some. The sample includes roughly 86,000 clones, 82% of them seen just once. Sequenced: peripheral blood. The receptors were sampled from a human donor in a cohort sampled during active COVID-19.

The chain combines TRBV6-6 with TRBJ1-1, with a weak D call TRBD1 (6 bases). The CDR3 is made up of 15 amino acids. From germline, CDR1 is MNHNY and CDR2 SVGAGI (reference sequence). Trimming took off 6 bases at V and 3 bases at J, with 17 bases between the two ends. CDR3 loop: CASSTAAQGYTEAFF. In DNA, the CDR3 is TGTGCCAGCAGCACAGCCGCTCAGGGGTACACTGAAGCTTTCTTT.

The rearrangement links TRBV11-2 to TRBJ2-2; 12 nucleotides match TRBD2. This CDR3 spans 15 amino acids. Germline V lookup: CDR1 SGHAT, CDR2 FQNNGV. J gave up 5 bases and V 8 bases, and 6 bases lay outside the gene matches. The CDR3 reads CASDRLAGVTGELFF. CDR3 sequence (DNA): TGTGCCAGCGACCGACTAGCGGGGGTTACCGGGGAGCTGTTTTTT.

The J gene is TRBJ2-7, the V gene TRBV6-4; possibly TRBD1 for D (5 bases). The germline gives CDR1 MRHNA, CDR2 SNTAGT. V was shortened by 8 bases and J by 0 bases, with 14 bases between the two germline ends. The CDR3 length is 14 residues. The CDR3 nucleotides read TGTGCCAGCCCCAGGGATCCGAGCTCCTACGAGCAGTACTTC. It yields the protein CASPRDPSSYEQYF.

V usage is TRBV19 and J usage is TRBJ1-1; 12 bases map to TRBD1. This CDR3 has 17 amino acids. Looked up from germline, CDR1 is LNHDA and CDR2 is SQIVND (reference sequence). The junction had 15 bases not matched to a gene; V was cut back by 9 bases and J by 4 bases. As DNA, the CDR3 is TGTGCCAGCGTCAAGGGGACAGGGGGCGAATTGCGCACTGAAGCTTTCTTT. As protein: CASVKGTGGELRTEAFF.

The genes are TRBV5-4 and TRBJ2-1; TRBD1 is a possible D gene (5 bases). The V gene's germline CDR1 is SGHNT and CDR2 YYREEE (reference sequence). V lost 7 bases and J 3 bases, leaving 20 bases between the germline ends. This CDR3 is 16 amino acids long. DNA for the CDR3: TGTGCCAGCCGCAGTGGGGCTACGAAGAACTACAATGAGCAGTTCTTC. Encoded protein: CASRSGATKNYNEQFF.

The V call is TRBV5-1, the J call TRBJ2-5; 7 positions agree with TRBD1. CDR1 SGHRS and CDR2 YFSETQ come from the germline V gene. The CDR3 is made up of 15 amino acids. Losses at the gene ends were 1 base for V and 3 bases for J; bases not matched to a gene: 6. For the CDR3, the DNA is TGCGCCAGCAGCTTGAGGGACAGCCAGGAAGAGACCCAGTACTTC. Its protein is CASSLRDSQEETQYF.

V gene TRBV5-1 combines with J gene TRBJ2-3, with 9 positions matching TRBD2. The CDR3 runs 15 residues. V trimming: 6 bases; J trimming: 8 bases; junction bases outside the gene matches: 13. Germline V gene lookup returns CDR1 SGHRS and CDR2 YFSETQ. CDR3 region: CASIPSGDFTGTQYF. CDR3 coding DNA: TGCGCCAGCATTCCTAGCGGGGATTTCACGGGTACGCAGTATTTT.

The rearrangement joins TRBV2 to TRBJ1-2; no reliable D call. CDR1 SNHLY and CDR2 FYNNEI come from the germline V gene. The V gene lost 0 bases and the J gene lost 4 bases, with 12 bases spanning the gap. This CDR3 has 15 residues. The CDR3 nucleotides are TGTGCCAGCAGTGAAGCGAAGACACGGTTCTATGGCTACACCTTC. As protein: CASSEAKTRFYGYTF.

This rearrangement joins TRBV21-1 to TRBJ1-1; the table's D call TRBD1 went unverified against the DNA. TRBV21-1 is marked as a pseudogene. This CDR3 has 15 amino acids. The chain's CDR3 is CASRTTPTRNTEAFF. CDR3 nucleotides: TGTGCCAGCAGAACGACACCGACACGGAACACTGAAGCTTTCTTT.

This chain links TRBV3-1 (or the pseudogene TRBV3-2) with TRBJ2-3, with 8 bases fitting TRBD1. CDR3 length: 14 amino acids. V dropped 6 bases and J dropped 4; count of bases not matched to a gene: 6. The germline gives CDR1 LGHDT, CDR2 YNNKEL (reference sequence). Here the CDR3 reads CASSGQGLSDTQYF. DNA of the CDR3: TGTGCCAGCAGTGGACAGGGTTTGTCAGATACGCAGTATTTT.

The genes are TRBV9 and TRBJ1-6, with 9 nucleotides matching TRBD1. The ends lost 4 bases at V and 7 bases at J; junction bases unmatched: 6. This CDR3 is 15 amino acids long. Per the germline V gene, CDR1 is SGDLS and CDR2 is YYNGEE. This CDR3 is CASSQGTGTNSPLHF. CDR3 nucleotides: TGTGCCAGCAGCCAAGGGACAGGGACAAATTCACCCCTCCACTTT.

The chain recombines TRBV21-1 with TRBJ2-1; TRBD2 is the table's D call, not checked against the DNA. TRBV21-1 is a pseudogene. CDR3 length: 17 amino acids. CDR3 protein: CASSKRRGGSSYNEQFF. The CDR3 DNA reads TGTGCCAGCAGCAAAAGGAGGGGGGGGAGCTCCTACAATGAGCAGTTCTTC.

V gene TRBV28 combines with J gene TRBJ1-1; possibly TRBD1 for D (6 bases). Trimming pared 7 bases from V and 6 bases from J, leaving 15 bases between. Germline values: CDR1 MDHEN, CDR2 SYDVKM. The CDR3 covers 13 residues. CDR3 nucleotide sequence: TGTGCCAGCAAAGGGGGAAGGGTGTCTGAAGCTTTCTTT. It is translated as CASKGGRVSEAFF. The full variable domain, completed using reference TRBV28 and TRBJ1-1, is DVKVTQSSRYLVKRTGEKVFLECVQDMDHENMFWYRQDPGLGLRLIYFSYDVKMKEKGDIPEGYSVSREKKERFSLILESASTNQTSMYLCASKGGRVSEAFFGQGTRLTVV.

This clone was detected only a few times. The chain uses TRBV7-2 and TRBJ1-6, with 7 bases that match TRBD1. This CDR3 spans 15 amino acids. J gave up 5 bases and V 5 bases, and 6 bases lay outside the gene matches. The germline CDR1 and CDR2 sequences are SGHTA and FQGNSA. The CDR3 nucleotides are TGTGCCAGCAGCCCGGGACAGACTAATAATTCACCCCTCCACTTT. Translation: CASSPGQTNNSPLHF.

This chain uses TRBV7-3 with TRBJ2-2; a weak D match, TRBD1 (5 bases). V was trimmed by 6 bases and J by 5 bases, leaving 13 bases between them. The CDR3 sequence is 14 residues long. Germline values: CDR1 SGHTA, CDR2 FQGTGA. CDR3 DNA: TGTGCCAGCAGGAATCAGGGATGGACCGGGGAGCTGTTTTTT. It specifies CASRNQGWTGELFF.

The V gene is TRBV27, the J gene TRBJ1-4; D is undetermined. Trimming cost V 4 bases and J 0 bases, with 9 bases left between them. The CDR3 loop spans 15 amino acids. The germline V gene encodes CDR1 MNHEY and CDR2 SMNVEV (reference sequence). The CDR3 protein is CASSWQVATNEKLFF. DNA for the CDR3: TGTGCCAGCAGTTGGCAGGTTGCAACTAATGAAAAACTGTTTTTT.